This entry lists 20 T cell receptor beta chains sequenced from one sample in a study of T cells after yellow fever vaccination. Each CDR3 protein gets one entry after TCRdb re-called the 5' RACE reads with MiXCR. The data contain hundreds of thousands of distinct CDR3 sequences, around an eighth of them singletons. The sequencing used PBMCs, collected on the day of the yellow fever booster vaccination. The receptors here all came from a man aged 30 to 45 who received the YFV17D yellow fever vaccine.

The J gene is TRBJ2-3, the V gene TRBV20-1; the D is unclear. In germline, CDR1 is DFQATT, CDR2 SNEGSKA (reference sequence). The CDR3 is 17 amino acids. Trimming took off 0 bases at V and 6 bases at J, with 22 bases between the two ends. The CDR3 is CSARDLASTLLGDTQYF. The CDR3 DNA reads as TGCAGTGCTAGAGATCTGGCGAGTACACTCCTTGGGGATACGCAGTATTTT.

The sample holds many counts of this clonotype. The gene calls are TRBV5-5 and TRBJ2-1; D is unresolved. V was shortened by 2 bases and J by 6 bases, with 6 bases between the two germline ends. The CDR3 has 12 amino acids. Germline loops: CDR1 SGHKS, CDR2 YYEKEE (reference sequence). The CDR3 spells CASSFYGNEQFF. CDR3 DNA: TGTGCCAGCAGCTTCTACGGCAATGAGCAGTTCTTC.

The chain couples TRBV20-1 to TRBJ2-1, with 7 nucleotides matching TRBD2. The J segment lost 0 bases and the V segment lost 3 bases, leaving 5 bases of the junction unmatched. CDR3 length: 15 residues. CDR1 DFQATT and CDR2 SNEGSKA come from the germline V gene (reference sequence). CDR3 coding DNA: TGCAGTGCTAGGTCAGCGGGGAGCTCCTACAATGAGCAGTTCTTC. Translation: CSARSAGSSYNEQFF.

The chain couples TRBV15 to TRBJ2-5; D unresolved. This CDR3 has 14 amino acids. Trimming took 0 bases from V and 5 from J, leaving 10 bases between them. In germline, CDR1 is LNHNV, CDR2 YYDKDF (reference sequence). CDR3 sequence (DNA): TGTGCCACCAGCAGAGATCGGCAGCCGGAGACCCAGTACTTC. Translated, it gives CATSRDRQPETQYF.

The chain combines TRBV3-1 with TRBJ2-3; 14 bases are shared with TRBD2. The CDR3 runs to 15 residues. V lost 3 bases and J lost 4; bases outside the gene matches: 0. CDR1 is LGHDT, CDR2 YNNKEL, per germline (reference sequence). CDR3 in amino acids: CASSQGLAGADTQYF. The CDR3 DNA reads TGTGCCAGCAGCCAGGGACTAGCGGGAGCAGATACGCAGTATTTT.

This clonotype was detected a few times. V gene TRBV10-3 combines with J gene TRBJ2-7; no definite D call. CDR3 length: 14 amino acids. Germline CDR1 and CDR2: ENHRY and SYGVKD. V shed 10 bases and J shed 0 bases, with 16 bases lying between them. The CDR3 nucleotides read TGTGCCACCCTCCCACCATGGAGCTCCTACGAGCAGTACTTC. As protein: CATLPPWSSYEQYF.

The chain combines TRBV20-1 with TRBJ2-1; TRBD2 is a possible D gene (6 bases). The V end lost 6 bases, the J end lost 10 bases, and 16 bases lay between the germline ends. In germline, CDR1 is DFQATT, CDR2 SNEGSKA (reference sequence). The CDR3 is made up of 12 amino acids. The CDR3 protein is CSASGGIVEQFF. The CDR3 coding sequence is TGCAGTGCCTCGGGCGGGATCGTCGAGCAGTTCTTC.

The chain couples TRBV20-1 to TRBJ2-3; 8 bases line up with TRBD2. Germline CDR1 and CDR2: DFQATT and SNEGSKA (reference sequence). Trimming at V came to 5 bases and at J to 0 bases, leaving 4 bases not matched to a gene. The CDR3 runs to 14 residues. The CDR3: CSAGAGASTDTQYF. The CDR3 nucleotides read TGCAGTGCTGGAGCGGGAGCCAGCACAGATACGCAGTATTTT.

In this sample, this clonotype turned up a few times. This chain joins TRBV20-1 and TRBJ2-4; possibly TRBD2 for D (5 bases). The CDR3 spans 13 residues. Germline V gives CDR1 DFQATT, CDR2 SNEGSKA (reference sequence). V shed 1 base and J shed 8 bases, with 12 bases lying between them. CDR3 DNA: TGCAGTGCTAGAGGTTGGGGAGTCGACATTCAGTACTTC. Amino acid sequence: CSARGWGVDIQYF.

This clonotype was seen ten or more times. This chain uses TRBV11-2 with TRBJ2-5, with D possibly matching TRBD1 (6 bases). The CDR3 runs 15 residues. Germline CDR1 is SGHAT and CDR2 is FQNNGV. Trimming shortened V by 4 bases and J by 4 bases, and 16 bases separated the two germline ends. The CDR3 sequence is CASSSLRQAPETQYF. The CDR3, as DNA: TGTGCCAGCAGCTCGCTGAGACAGGCCCCAGAGACCCAGTACTTC.

The V call is TRBV7-2, the J call TRBJ1-3; 8 bases line up with TRBD1. Germline V gives CDR1 SGHTA, CDR2 FQGNSA. The CDR3 is made up of 14 amino acids. V lost 6 bases, J lost 4 bases, and 5 bases stayed unmatched. The CDR3 nucleotides read TGTGCCAGCAGTCCGACAGGGGTCGGAAACACCATATATTTT. Its translation is CASSPTGVGNTIYF.

This clonotype was seen only a few times. The rearrangement uses TRBV7-6 and TRBJ2-7; the match to TRBD2 covers 9 bases. V shed 2 bases and J 2 bases; nucleotides not matched to a gene: 13. CDR3 length: 18 amino acids. Germline CDR1 is SGHVS and CDR2 is FNYEAQ. The CDR3 is CASSLTFGAGGQTYEQYF. The CDR3 bases are TGTGCCAGCAGCTTAACATTCGGAGCGGGAGGACAAACCTACGAGCAGTACTTC.

The genes are TRBV20-1 and TRBJ2-1; 9 bases are shared with TRBD2. This CDR3 contains 16 residues. The V gene's germline CDR1 is DFQATT and CDR2 SNEGSKA (reference sequence). V was pared by 2 bases and J by 7 bases, with 12 bases of the junction left unmatched. The CDR3 coding sequence is TGCAGTGCTAGATTAGCGGGAGCCTCTTCGAGGAATGAGCAGTTCTTC. This codes for CSARLAGASSRNEQFF.

This clonotype showed up just a few times. The rearrangement uses TRBV7-8 and TRBJ2-7; 11 positions match TRBD2. The junction had 5 bases not matched to a gene; V was cut back by 6 bases and J by 1 base. The CDR3 has 15 amino acids. Germline CDR1 is SGHVS and CDR2 is FQNEAQ. CDR3 DNA: TGTGCCAGCAGACAAGGGACTAGCGGATCCTACGAGCAGTACTTC. The encoded protein is CASRQGTSGSYEQYF.

The chain couples TRBV18 to TRBJ2-3; 9 bases line up with TRBD2. This CDR3 has 16 residues. J was trimmed by 0 bases and V by 6 bases; bases with no gene match: 7. The germline gives CDR1 KGHSH, CDR2 LQKENI. The CDR3 here is CASSRTSAASTDTQYF. The CDR3 region has the DNA TGTGCCAGCTCCCGGACTAGCGCCGCTAGCACAGATACGCAGTATTTT.

This clonotype has just a few counts. The rearrangement joins TRBV11-2 to TRBJ2-5; D remains ambiguous. This CDR3 spans 12 amino acids. The V and J ends lost 0 bases and 5 bases respectively, with 4 bases between them. Germline V lookup: CDR1 SGHAT, CDR2 FQNNGV. DNA for the CDR3: TGTGCCAGCAGCTTAGATGATGAGACCCAGTACTTC. This sequence encodes CASSLDDETQYF.

This clonotype was counted only a few times. The V call is TRBV5-1, the J call TRBJ2-7, with D possibly matching TRBD2 (6 bases). Per germline, CDR1 SGHRS and CDR2 YFSETQ. The V end was cut by 4 bases, the J end by 3 bases, with 17 bases between. CDR3 length: 15 residues. CDR3 in amino acids: CASSLTDGRDYEQYF. The DNA for the CDR3 is TGCGCCAGCAGCCTGACTGACGGGCGGGACTACGAGCAGTACTTC.

The rearrangement joins TRBV7-2 to TRBJ1-2; D unresolved. This CDR3 spans 14 amino acids. V was clipped by 2 bases and J by 4 bases, with 11 bases between them. The V gene's germline CDR1 is SGHTA and CDR2 FQGNSA. CDR3 protein: CASSLKGASYGYTF. CDR3 bases: TGTGCCAGCAGCTTAAAGGGAGCCTCCTATGGCTACACCTTC.

The chain employs TRBV9 and TRBJ2-7; D is undetermined. V lost 4 bases and J lost 5, with 13 bases in between. The CDR3 runs 13 residues. CDR1 SGDLS and CDR2 YYNGEE come from the germline V gene. CDR3 DNA sequence: TGTGCCAGCAGCCGCCTAGGGCCGGACGAGCAGTACTTC. This gives the protein CASSRLGPDEQYF.

In its sample, this clonotype was seen many times. This chain joins TRBV6-2 or TRBV6-3 and TRBJ2-1; 10 positions agree with TRBD2. V dropped 2 bases and J dropped 4; count of bases not matched to a gene: 8. The germline CDR1 and CDR2 sequences are MNHEY and SVGEGT. The CDR3 spans 17 residues. CDR3 DNA sequence: TGTGCCAGCAGTTACATGACCTTAGCGGGAGGATACAATGAGCAGTTCTTC. Translating it yields CASSYMTLAGGYNEQFF.